The TCR beta chain described here comes from a study of CD8 T cells in Susac syndrome. Broader study findings: Individuals included in the TCR sequencing and HLA analysis were acknowledged by the study to be relatively few in number.

In the case of this clonotype: What it recognizes is unknown.

A quantity of about 0.5 to 1 ug RNA underwent reverse transcription using random hexamers. TCRdb re-called the immunoSEQ multiplex PCR reads through MiXCR, storing one row per CDR3 protein. The sample records 300,000 to 350,000 distinct CDR3 sequences, around 92% being singletons. CD8+ and CD4+ blood T cells underwent TCR beta sequencing. The multiple sclerosis controls comprised treatment-naive patients whose relapsing-remitting disease was stable or active. The receptor comes from a human donor with multiple sclerosis. The sequenced sample was CD4+ T cells from PBMCs.

The chain's CDR3 is CATSGTEDSRGYTDTQYF. The CDR3 nucleotides read TGTGCCACCAGTGGGACGGAAGACAGCCGGGGGTACACAGATACGCAGTATTTT. The rearrangement uses TRBV24-1 and TRBJ2-3, with D perhaps matching TRBD2 (6 bases). The CDR3 spans 18 residues. The germline V gene has CDR1 KGHDR and CDR2 SFDVKD. V gave up 5 bases and J gave up 2 bases, with 22 bases separating them.